This TCR beta chain was observed in a study of blood T cell repertoires in COVID-19. Assay: immunoSEQ multiplex PCR; the TCRdb copy retains only in-frame clones and omits some. Altogether about 200,000 clones are present, about 88% being singletons, with the ten largest covering roughly a sixth. The CDR3 extends over 12 amino acids. The germline gives CDR1 DFQATT, CDR2 SNEGSKA (reference sequence). V was trimmed by 3 bases and J by 6 bases, leaving 12 bases between them. The specimen sequenced was peripheral blood. The rearrangement uses TRBV20-1 and TRBJ2-7, with D possibly TRBD2 on 5 matching bases. The receptor's source is a man aged 50-59 years with COVID-19, enrolled during active disease. The CDR3, as DNA: TGCAGTGCTAGTGGGAGTAAGGTCGAGCAGTACTTC. Amino acids: CSASGSKVEQYF.